The sequence of this T cell receptor (beta chain) was determined in a study of T cell responses to AZD1222 COVID-19 vaccine. CDR1 and CDR2 (germline): MDHEN, SYDVKM. V lost 6 bases and J 6 bases, leaving 15 bases between the germline ends. The CDR3 runs 15 residues. Here immunoSEQ multiplex PCR was the method, and the copy in TCRdb shows in-frame clones only, minus some. The data show some 160,000 clones, more than 70% seen once. This chain uses TRBV28 with TRBJ1-6, with a possible D match to TRBD1 (5 bases). The sequence was collected from an adult in good health. Sample: peripheral blood, taken on day 0 of AZD1222 vaccination. The CDR3 spells CASRPPGLTNSPLHF. CDR3 bases: TGTGCCAGCAGGCCTCCGGGACTTACTAATTCACCCCTCCACTTT.